Below are 8 T cell receptor beta chains sequenced from a single sample in a study of blood T cell repertoires in COVID-19. Libraries were prepared by immunoSEQ multiplex PCR; TCRdb keeps only in-frame clonotypes and omits some of them. The sample contains around 100,000 clones, roughly nine tenths of which appear only once. The material sequenced was peripheral blood. All receptors derive from a young man in a cohort sampled during active COVID-19.

In this sample, this clone turned up a few times. This chain uses TRBV5-1 with TRBJ2-7, with a tentative D call TRBD1 (6 bases). Between the trimmed V and J ends, which lost 0 bases and 3 bases, there was a span of 7 bases. Germline CDR1 reads SGHRS; CDR2 reads YFSETQ. The CDR3 is 13 amino acids. CDR3 residues: CASSLGDNYEQYF. The DNA for the CDR3 is TGCGCCAGCAGCTTGGGGGACAACTACGAGCAGTACTTC.

Only one count was recorded for this clone. The gene calls are TRBV9 and TRBJ1-1, with D unresolved. The ends were cut back, 0 bases at V and 0 bases at J, with 9 bases in the middle. Germline CDR1 reads SGDLS; CDR2 reads YYNGEE. This CDR3 has 15 amino acids. In nucleotides, the CDR3 is TGTGCCAGCAGCGTAGGAGAGGGCCTGAACACTGAAGCTTTCTTT. Translation gives CASSVGEGLNTEAFF.

The chain combines TRBV19 with TRBJ1-2, with 7 bases matching TRBD1. Looked up from germline, CDR1 is LNHDA and CDR2 is SQIVND (reference sequence). The CDR3 sequence is 16 residues long. With V trimmed by 4 bases and J by 1 base, 9 bases remained unmatched. This CDR3 reads CASSTAPDRRNYGYTF. CDR3 coding DNA: TGTGCCAGTAGTACCGCCCCGGACAGGCGTAACTATGGCTACACCTTC.

The V and J genes are TRBV27 and TRBJ2-7; the D gene is possibly TRBD1 (5 bases). Trimming pared 2 bases from V and 4 bases from J, leaving 9 bases between. CDR1 and CDR2 from the germline V gene are MNHEY and SMNVEV (reference sequence). This CDR3 has 13 residues. The CDR3 spells CASSLKGSYEQYF. CDR3 DNA sequence: TGTGCCAGCAGTTTAAAGGGGTCTTACGAGCAGTACTTC.

This rearrangement joins TRBV29-1 to TRBJ1-1, with no clear D. V lost 0 bases, J lost 7 bases, and 9 bases lay in between. Germline V gives CDR1 SQVTM, CDR2 ANQGSEA. The CDR3 is made up of 12 amino acids. For the CDR3, the DNA is TGCAGCGTTGAAGATCAATATAGTGAAGCTTTCTTT. It codes for CSVEDQYSEAFF. Full variable domain (missing parts from reference TRBV29-1 and TRBJ1-1): SAVISQKPSRDICQRGTSLTIQCQVDSQVTMMFWYRQQPGQSLTLIATANQGSEATYESGFVIDKFPISRPNLTFSTLTVSNMSPEDSSIYLCSVEDQYSEAFFGQGTRLTVV.

The CDR3 nucleotides are TGTGCCAGCAGCTTAGGGACAGGGGGCGCGTATGAGCAGTTCTTC. Amino acids: CASSLGTGGAYEQFF. This chain uses TRBV7-9 with TRBJ2-1; 11 bases agree with TRBD1. The CDR3 has 15 amino acids. J lost 8 bases, V lost 1 base, and 4 bases had no gene match. Per germline, CDR1 SEHNR and CDR2 FQNEAQ (reference sequence). Complete variable domain (other parts from reference TRBV7-9 and TRBJ2-1): DTGVSQNPRHKITKRGQNVTFRCDPISEHNRLYWYRQTLGQGPEFLTYFQNEAQLEKSRLLSDRFSAERPKGSFSTLEIQRTEQGDSAMYLCASSLGTGGAYEQFFGPGTRLTVL.

The chain couples TRBV3-1 (or the pseudogene TRBV3-2) to TRBJ2-7; D is perhaps TRBD1 (6 bases). The CDR3 is 14 amino acids. Germline assignment: CDR1 LGHDT and CDR2 YNNKEL (reference sequence). Between the trimmed V and J ends, which lost 1 base and 1 base, there was a span of 8 bases. The CDR3 sequence is CASSQGTASYEQYF. Written as DNA, the CDR3 is TGTGCCAGCAGCCAAGGGACAGCTTCCTACGAGCAGTACTTC.

The rearrangement uses TRBV7-9 and TRBJ2-7, with a possible D match to TRBD1 (5 bases). CDR3 length: 15 amino acids. Germline V lookup: CDR1 SEHNR, CDR2 FQNEAQ (reference sequence). Trimming left V 1 base short and J 5 bases short, with 15 bases between. CDR3 residues: CASSLGSRATDEQYF. Written as DNA, the CDR3 is TGTGCCAGCAGCTTAGGTAGCAGGGCGACCGACGAGCAGTACTTC.